This TCR beta chain came from a study of graft-versus-host responses after intestinal transplantation. Study details: Among the recipients, all got anti-thymocyte globulin induction and then tacrolimus and steroids for 3 to 4 years. Study-wide results and caveats: GvH clones appeared in recipient marrow, some first in ileum or blood. Graft-donor T cell macrochimerism coincided with high graft-versus-host to host-versus-graft clonal ratios in allografts.

This CDR3 is 15 amino acids long. V shed 0 bases and J 6 bases; nucleotides not matched to a gene: 8. Germline V CDR1 and CDR2: SGHTS, YDEGEE. Here immunoSEQ multiplex PCR was the method, and the copy in TCRdb shows in-frame clones only, minus some. The sample holds 90,000 to 150,000 clones; around 96% are singletons and the top ten take under 3.5%. The table lists this clone with a count of one. The antigen remains undetermined. This TCR was recovered from a human donor who received an intestinal transplant. Sequencing used unstimulated CD8+ T cells sorted from spleen or lymph node cells, obtained before intestinal transplant. The chain recombines TRBV5-8 with TRBJ2-7; TRBD2 agrees at 8 bases. CDR3 residues: CASSLAPGRAVEQYF. CDR3 coding DNA: TGTGCCAGCAGCTTGGCCCCCGGGAGGGCCGTCGAGCAGTACTTC.